This T cell receptor (beta chain) was sequenced for a study of tumor-infiltrating lymphocytes in primary liver carcinoma. V was pared by 3 bases and J by 3 bases, with 11 bases between. Germline CDR1 reads GTSNPN; CDR2 reads SVGIG (reference sequence). This CDR3 contains 14 residues. With a constant-region primer, TCR beta cDNA was made from 450 to 650 ng of total RNA. Three nested multiplex PCR rounds, a slightly modified ARM-PCR method, built the TCR beta libraries. Rounds one and two of PCR, each of roughly 11 cycles, were primed with TRBV1-TRBV30 forward primers and a C-beta reverse primer. TCRdb passed the multiplex PCR reads through MiXCR, listing each CDR3 protein once. Here the sample spans about 200,000 distinct CDR3 sequences, about 61% being singletons. The source of the blood RNA was unsorted whole blood, and germline DNA was extracted as well. This clonotype turned up a few times.

This receptor was obtained from a woman in her sixties or seventies with primary liver carcinoma and hepatitis B virus infection. Sequencing used peripheral blood. The chain has TRBV30 and TRBJ2-2, with D possibly TRBD2 on 6 matching bases. CDR3 DNA: TGTGCCTGGAGAGGAGGGCACTACACCGGGGAGCTGTTTTTT. Protein sequence: CAWRGGHYTGELFF. The full variable domain, its missing parts supplied by reference TRBV30 and TRBJ2-2, is SQTIHQWPATLVQPVGSPLSLECTVEGTSNPNLYWYRQAAGRGLQLLFYSVGIGQISSEVPQNLSASRPQDRQFILSSKKLLLSDSGFYLCAWRGGHYTGELFFGEGSRLTVL.